This is a list of T cell receptor beta chains from one sample in a study of shared clonotypes between healthy human individuals. Generated by immunoSEQ multiplex PCR, the TCRdb table keeps only in-frame clones and is missing some. The data contain a few million clones, 85% to 95% of them singletons. Source material: naive CD4+ T cells from PBMCs. These receptors originate from a man between 18 and 29 years old in good health. Some clones in this sample may be carry-over from other donors' samples. CDR3s include the opening cysteine and the closing phenylalanine or tryptophan. D genes are given only for firm matches. Clone size is shown for a subset of rows, as once, few, many or a class of expanded clone.

d_call	j_call	v_call	clone_size	cdr3_aa	cdr3_nt
NA	TRBJ1-4	TRBV4-2	NA	CASSQGGFRGEKLFF	TGTGCCAGCAGCCAAGGAGGGTTCCGAGGGGAAAAACTGTTTTTT
NA	TRBJ2-2	TRBV28	NA	CAAKVPKGGELFF	TGTGCCGCGAAGGTACCAAAGGGGGGGGAGCTGTTTTTT
TRBD1	TRBJ1-6	TRBV10-3	NA	CAISEYRGNSPLHF	TGTGCCATCAGTGAATACAGGGGTAATTCACCCCTCCACTTT
NA	TRBJ2-7	TRBV11-2	once	CASSLARGFYEQYF	TGTGCCAGCAGCTTAGCACGGGGATTCTACGAGCAGTACTTC
TRBD1	TRBJ2-7	TRBV2	NA	CASSVFGQGYEQYF	TGTGCCAGCAGTGTTTTCGGACAGGGCTACGAGCAGTACTTC
NA	TRBJ1-1	TRBV4-3	NA	CASSPREGGNTEAFF	TGCGCCAGCAGCCCCCGGGAGGGGGGGAATACTGAAGCTTTCTTT
NA	TRBJ2-7	TRBV30	NA	CAWSPQIYYEQYF	TGTGCCTGGAGTCCGCAGATATATTACGAGCAGTACTTC
NA	TRBJ2-3	TRBV29-1	NA	CSGRTDTQYF	TGCAGCGGCAGGACGGATACGCAGTATTTT
NA	TRBJ2-1	TRBV6-5	NA	CASSSSLYAYNEQFF	TGTGCCAGCAGTTCGTCGCTTTATGCCTACAATGAGCAGTTCTTC
NA	TRBJ1-2	TRBV19	few	CASSRNPGTGKGYTF	TGTGCCAGTAGTCGAAACCCCGGGACGGGGAAGGGCTACACCTTC
NA	TRBJ1-4	TRBV27	NA	CASSLQGIGEKLFF	TGTGCCAGCAGTTTACAGGGGATTGGTGAAAAACTGTTTTTT
NA	TRBJ2-5	TRBV5-1	NA	CASSLGGRTAQETQYF	TGCGCCAGCAGCTTAGGGGGGCGGACAGCCCAAGAGACCCAGTACTTC
TRBD1	TRBJ1-2	TRBV6-4	NA	CASSDSMWDRVDGYTF	TGTGCCAGCAGTGACTCAATGTGGGACAGGGTCGATGGCTACACCTTC
NA	TRBJ2-3	TRBV7-2	NA	CASSSPGDTQYF	TGTGCCAGCAGCTCGCCGGGTGATACGCAGTATTTT
TRBD1	TRBJ2-7	TRBV27	NA	CASSLPGRGPYEQYF	TGTGCCAGCAGTCTCCCGGGCAGGGGGCCCTACGAGCAGTACTTC
NA	TRBJ2-3	TRBV27	NA	CASSFDLSATDTQYF	TGTGCCAGCAGTTTTGACCTCTCCGCCACAGATACGCAGTATTTT
TRBD1	TRBJ1-4	TRBV18	NA	CASSRRTGDQTNEKLFF	TGTGCCAGCTCACGCCGTACAGGGGACCAAACTAATGAAAAACTGTTTTTT
TRBD2	TRBJ2-7	TRBV10-3	NA	CAISDPNKREGDEQYF	TGTGCCATCAGTGACCCGAACAAGCGGGAGGGCGACGAGCAGTACTTC
NA	TRBJ2-1	TRBV5-1	NA	CASSLWGWNEQFF	TGCGCCAGCAGCTTGTGGGGGTGGAATGAGCAGTTCTTC
TRBD1	TRBJ1-2	TRBV30	NA	CAWSVEGTGGTYGYTF	TGTGCCTGGAGTGTCGAAGGGACAGGGGGGACCTATGGCTACACCTTC
NA	TRBJ1-1	TRBV14	NA	CASSHGGQLHWSTEAFF	TGTGCCAGCAGCCACGGCGGACAGCTACACTGGAGCACTGAAGCTTTCTTT
TRBD1	TRBJ2-7	TRBV9	NA	CASSAGTGGFYEQYF	TGTGCCAGCAGCGCGGGGACAGGGGGCTTCTACGAGCAGTACTTC
TRBD2	TRBJ2-2	TRBV9	once	CASSGLAGGLAGELFF	TGTGCCAGCAGCGGATTAGCGGGAGGGTTGGCCGGGGAGCTGTTTTTT
NA	TRBJ1-5	TRBV6-6	NA	CASSYSTSGNQPQHF	TGTGCCAGCAGTTACTCGACGTCAGGTAATCAGCCCCAGCATTTT
NA	TRBJ2-7	TRBV5-1	NA	CASSSTVPYEQYF	TGCGCCAGCAGCTCGACAGTTCCCTACGAGCAGTACTTC
TRBD2	TRBJ2-1	TRBV11-2	NA	CASSLDRGGYNEQFF	TGTGCCAGCAGCTTAGATCGGGGGGGCTACAATGAGCAGTTCTTC
NA	TRBJ2-5	TRBV18	NA	CASSPSETQYF	TGTGCCAGCTCACCTTCGGAGACCCAGTACTTC
TRBD1	TRBJ1-1	TRBV6-5	once	CASRRGQGVNTEAFF	TGTGCCAGCAGGCGGGGACAGGGGGTAAACACTGAAGCTTTCTTT
TRBD2	TRBJ2-3	TRBV6-1	NA	CASRSSGSTDTQYF	TGTGCCAGCAGGTCTAGCGGGAGCACAGATACGCAGTATTTT
TRBD1	TRBJ1-2	TRBV15	NA	CATSTPGQGIYGYTF	TGTGCCACCAGTACGCCGGGACAGGGGATCTATGGCTACACCTTC
NA	TRBJ2-1	TRBV5-1	NA	CASSVDGGPYNEQFF	TGCGCCAGCAGCGTAGATGGGGGGCCCTACAATGAGCAGTTCTTC
NA	TRBJ2-7	TRBV18	NA	CASSPPGAYEQYF	TGTGCCAGCTCACCACCTGGGGCCTACGAGCAGTACTTC
TRBD1	TRBJ1-1	TRBV9	NA	CASSAPGTGITEAFF	TGTGCCAGCAGCGCCCCCGGGACAGGGATCACTGAAGCTTTCTTT
NA	TRBJ2-5	TRBV6-5	NA	CASSYSGVETQYF	TGTGCCAGCAGTTACTCAGGGGTGGAGACCCAGTACTTC
NA	TRBJ1-5	TRBV28	NA	CASRGSGVASQPQHF	TGTGCCAGCCGGGGTTCGGGGGTGGCGAGTCAGCCCCAGCATTTT
NA	TRBJ1-3	TRBV28	NA	CASCTGISGNTIYF	TGTGCCAGCTGTACAGGGATCTCTGGAAACACCATATATTTT
TRBD2	TRBJ2-7	TRBV7-2	NA	CASSLESLAGSYEQYF	TGTGCCAGCAGCTTAGAAAGCCTAGCGGGCTCCTACGAGCAGTACTTC
NA	TRBJ2-1	TRBV18	NA	CASSPNSGNSYNEQFF	TGTGCCAGCTCACCTAATAGCGGTAACTCCTACAATGAGCAGTTCTTC
NA	TRBJ2-2	TRBV11-2	NA	CASSFLGDSGELFF	TGTGCCAGCAGCTTCCTGGGGGATTCCGGGGAGCTGTTTTTT
NA	TRBJ2-1	TRBV7-9	NA	CASSHGSGNEQFF	TGTGCCAGCAGCCATGGCTCGGGCAATGAGCAGTTCTTC
NA	TRBJ1-4	TRBV29-1	NA	CSVARADPNEKLFF	TGCAGCGTGGCCCGGGCGGACCCTAATGAAAAACTGTTTTTT
NA	TRBJ2-3	TRBV6-6	NA	CASSLYRENTDTQYF	TGTGCCAGCAGTCTCTACCGGGAAAACACAGATACGCAGTATTTT
NA	TRBJ2-5	TRBV5-1	few	CASSLEGEETQYF	TGCGCCAGCAGCTTGGAAGGGGAAGAGACCCAGTACTTC
NA	TRBJ1-2	TRBV15	NA	CATSTTRGGRNYGYTF	TGTGCCACCAGCACCACAAGGGGGGGCAGAAACTATGGCTACACCTTC
TRBD2	TRBJ2-7	TRBV27	NA	CASTQTGTRGTYEQYF	TGTGCCAGCACGCAAACCGGGACTAGGGGGACCTACGAGCAGTACTTC
TRBD2	TRBJ2-1	TRBV7-9	NA	CASSGGLAGGPGNHEQFF	TGTGCCAGCAGCGGGGGGCTAGCGGGAGGGCCGGGAAATCATGAGCAGTTCTTC
TRBD2	TRBJ2-5	TRBV5-1	NA	CASSFLAASPEETQYF	TGCGCCAGCAGCTTCCTAGCGGCATCCCCCGAAGAGACCCAGTACTTC
TRBD2	TRBJ2-2	TRBV4-2	NA	CASRTLAGLNTGELFF	TGTGCCAGCAGGACCCTAGCGGGGCTGAACACCGGGGAGCTGTTTTTT
NA	TRBJ1-1	TRBV29-1	NA	CSVVFGGYTEAFF	TGCAGCGTTGTGTTTGGGGGTTACACTGAAGCTTTCTTT
NA	TRBJ1-3	TRBV9	NA	CASSVDGRSSGNTIYF	TGTGCCAGCAGCGTGGATGGACGGAGCTCTGGAAACACCATATATTTT
TRBD2	TRBJ2-1	TRBV28	NA	CASSTTSALNEQFF	TGTGCCAGCAGTACGACTAGCGCCCTTAATGAGCAGTTCTTC
TRBD2	TRBJ2-1	TRBV5-6	NA	CASSSPGTSQFF	TGTGCCAGCAGCTCGCCCGGGACTAGTCAGTTCTTC